Here is one TCR beta chain with its context. Its target is unknown. A junction boundary mismatches the germline segment, possibly from a read error. The record originates from a study of blood T cells in healthy people across ages. Turning to the study itself: About one barcoded beta molecule per two T cells was captured by template switching.

The authors ran a second PCR of roughly 6 to 11 cycles using a sample-barcoded 5' primer and a J-beta primer mix. MiXCR, applied by TCRdb to the 5' RACE reads, yields one record per CDR3 protein. The sample includes over a million distinct CDR3 sequences, more than 40% of them seen just once. Findings of the study overall: A roughly linear age-dependent decrease characterized TCR beta diversity per million T cells. Aged donors had fewer naive CD4+ cells and lower diversity than long-lived donors.

CDR1 and CDR2 from the germline V gene are SGHTA and FQGNSA. The CDR3 length is 17 residues. Total RNA was extracted at no less than 6 micrograms per sample. The material sequenced was blood. The origin of this receptor is an older woman in good health. The chain uses TRBV7-2 and TRBJ2-1; 8 bases align to TRBD2. The CDR3 region is CASSLDVAGGSYNEQFF. As DNA, the CDR3 is TGTGCCAGCAGTTTAGATGTGGCGGGAGGTTCCTACAATGAGCAGTTCTTC.